This T cell receptor (beta chain) was documented in a study of human T cells and chemical hapten exposure. This clonotype was observed at least ten times. TCRdb re-analysed the RACE reads in MiXCR, keeping a single row per CDR3 protein. In the table there are 240,000 or so distinct CDR3 sequences, 7.5% to 10% of which are singletons. The V gene lost 2 bases and the J gene lost 9 bases, with 9 bases spanning the gap. This CDR3 is 12 amino acids long. Germline-derived CDR1 and CDR2 are MNHEY and SMNVEV (reference sequence). Regarding time point: pre-sensitization, week 0. Treatment specified: therapeutic diphenylcyclopropenone sensitization with weekly scalp DPC.

This sequence joins TRBV27 and TRBJ2-3; D unclear. The sequence was collected from a woman aged 40-49 years with alopecia areata. Some clones in this sample may be carry-over from other donors' samples. Material: whole blood, obtained in connection with sensitization to the hapten diphenylcyclopropenone (DPC). In DNA, the CDR3 is TGTGCCAGCAGTTTAGGGCGTGGCACGCAGTATTTT. It is translated as CASSLGRGTQYF.